This T cell receptor beta chain was retrieved from a study of shared clonotypes between healthy human individuals. Points on this clone: The antigen is undetermined.

The study's findings and limits: Measured sharing among donors was expected to vary with sequencing depth.

Both subsets, CD45RA+ naive and CD45RA-negative memory, were split from the CD4+ cells. Clones were sequenced by immunoSEQ multiplex PCR, and TCRdb holds only the in-frame ones, with some missing. The table shows some 2,100,000 clones, with more than 90% occurring only once. Sample: naive CD4+ T cells sorted from blood. Subset noted: CD45RA+ positively selected. The clonotype was recovered from a man in his late teens or twenties in good health.

CDR3 DNA sequence: TGTGCCAGCAGCTTAATAAGGACAGGGCGCAATGAGCAGTTCTTC. It translates to CASSLIRTGRNEQFF. This sequence joins TRBV7-8 and TRBJ2-1; 8 positions agree with TRBD1. V was clipped by 2 bases and J by 6 bases; unmatched bases: 6. The CDR3 contains 15 residues. Germline CDR1 is SGHVS and CDR2 is FQNEAQ.